The 13 T cell receptor beta chains given below trace back to one sample, sequenced in a study of CD8 T cells in ankylosing spondylitis. Their antigen targets remain unknown. TCRdb redid the calling of the 5' RACE reads with MiXCR, one entry per CDR3 protein. The sample holds 750,000 to 850,000 distinct CDR3 sequences; about an eighth are singletons and the top ten take 0.51%. General observations from the study: Blood of patients with ankylosing spondylitis appeared to be characterized by a TCR beta motif of fewer than 10 highly homologous variants.

The sample comprised blood, either unsorted or a sorted T cell fraction (not recorded which). These receptors came from a male donor with ankylosing spondylitis.

V gene TRBV5-6 combines with J gene TRBJ2-3, with 14 nucleotides matching TRBD2. V trimming: 7 bases; J trimming: 4 bases; junction bases outside the gene matches: 8. CDR1 and CDR2 from the germline V gene are SGHDT and YYEEEE. CDR3 length: 16 amino acids. Written as DNA, the CDR3 is TGTGCCAGCCTTCGACTAGCGGGGGGGAAGGCAGATACGCAGTATTTT. Its translation: CASLRLAGGKADTQYF.

The chain has TRBV10-3 and TRBJ2-7, with TRBD2 identical over 7 bases. The germline V gene has CDR1 ENHRY and CDR2 SYGVKD. The J segment lost 5 bases and the V segment lost 7 bases, leaving 8 bases of the junction unmatched. This CDR3 is built from 13 residues. CDR3 in amino acids: CAINRLTSDEQYF. CDR3 nucleotide sequence: TGTGCCATCAACCGTTTAACTAGCGACGAGCAGTACTTC.

The chain has TRBV5-6 and TRBJ2-5; maybe TRBD1 (5 bases). This CDR3 spans 15 amino acids. Germline V lookup: CDR1 SGHDT, CDR2 YYEEEE. Trimming took off 2 bases at V and 5 bases at J, with 16 bases between the two ends. CDR3 sequence reads: CASSLRQTLSETQYF. In nucleotides, the CDR3 is TGTGCCAGCAGCTTACGACAGACCCTATCCGAGACCCAGTACTTC.

The chain combines TRBV7-2 with TRBJ2-1, with D possibly matching TRBD1 (6 bases). Trimming shortened V by 9 bases and J by 5 bases, and 11 bases separated the two germline ends. The V gene's germline CDR1 is SGHTA and CDR2 FQGNSA. CDR3 length: 12 residues. CDR3 region: CASAKGDNEQFF. CDR3 in DNA: TGTGCCAGTGCGAAGGGGGACAATGAGCAGTTCTTC. Full variable domain (rest looked up from reference TRBV7-2 and TRBJ2-1): GAGVSQSPSNKVTEKGKDVELRCDPISGHTALYWYRQSLGQGLEFLIYFQGNSAPDKSGLPSDRFSAERTGGSVSTLTIQRTQQEDSAVYLCASAKGDNEQFFGPGTRLTVL.

In its sample, this clonotype was seen many times. This chain links TRBV20-1 with TRBJ2-7; 7 bases match TRBD2. The germline V gene encodes CDR1 DFQATT and CDR2 SNEGSKA (reference sequence). The CDR3 covers 15 residues. Trimming at V came to 6 bases and at J to 2 bases, leaving 13 bases not matched to a gene. CDR3 in DNA: TGCAGTGCCGGGACGGCGGGGGTGACGACCTACGAGCAGTACTTC. Protein sequence: CSAGTAGVTTYEQYF.

The table lists this clonotype with many counts. The rearrangement uses TRBV20-1 and TRBJ2-1, with 8 positions matching TRBD2. The CDR3 sequence is 13 residues long. Germline CDR1 DFQATT, CDR2 SNEGSKA (reference sequence). After removal of 4 bases from V and 8 bases from J, the junction contained 7 bases not matched to a gene. The CDR3 DNA sequence: TGCAGTGCTATAGTAGCGGGAAGGGATGAGCAGTTCTTC. Translating it yields CSAIVAGRDEQFF.

This clonotype was seen a handful of times. V is TRBV5-1 and J is TRBJ1-6; the match to TRBD1 covers 9 bases. This CDR3 spans 15 amino acids. The J segment lost 11 bases and the V segment lost 0 bases, leaving 6 bases of the junction unmatched. The germline V gene has CDR1 SGHRS and CDR2 YFSETQ. DNA for the CDR3: TGCGCCAGCAGCTTGGGGGGGACAGGGTCGACACCCCTCCACTTT. It codes for CASSLGGTGSTPLHF.

The rearrangement links TRBV9 to TRBJ1-5; a weak D match, TRBD1 (6 bases). The CDR3 covers 14 residues. V lost 7 bases and J lost 6, with 17 bases in between. Germline assignment: CDR1 SGDLS and CDR2 YYNGEE. The CDR3 bases are TGTGCCAGCGGTTCAGGGGATTTCGTTCAGCCCCAGCATTTT. Translation: CASGSGDFVQPQHF.

The gene calls are TRBV20-1 and TRBJ2-7; D possibly corresponds to TRBD1 (7 bases). Looked up from germline, CDR1 is DFQATT and CDR2 is SNEGSKA (reference sequence). CDR3 size: 13 residues. V was clipped by 3 bases and J by 5 bases, with 14 bases between them. The CDR3 loop is CSASGGTDHEQYF. CDR3 nucleotide sequence: TGCAGTGCTAGTGGCGGGACAGACCACGAGCAGTACTTC.

The gene calls are TRBV5-1 and TRBJ2-7; perhaps D is TRBD1 or TRBD2 (5 bases each). V was shortened by 0 bases and J by 2 bases, with 9 bases between the two germline ends. The CDR3 is 14 residues long. Germline CDR1 is SGHRS and CDR2 is YFSETQ. In DNA, the CDR3 is TGCGCCAGCAGCTTGGGGGACGCGACCTACGAGCAGTACTTC. Translating gives CASSLGDATYEQYF.

This clonotype appeared many times. The rearrangement joins TRBV15 to TRBJ1-1; possible D gene TRBD1, 6 bases. The V end was cut by 0 bases, the J end by 4 bases, with 9 bases between. The CDR3 consists of 14 residues. Germline CDR1 reads LNHNV; CDR2 reads YYDKDF (reference sequence). The CDR3 protein is CATSRDGGITEAFF. CDR3 nucleotides: TGTGCCACCAGCAGAGATGGGGGCATCACTGAAGCTTTCTTT.

The chain recombines TRBV4-1 with TRBJ2-7, with 8 bases aligning to TRBD1. Germline V CDR1 and CDR2: MGHRA, YSYEKL. With V trimmed by 4 bases and J by 5 bases, 10 bases remained unmatched. The CDR3 length is 15 residues. The CDR3 coding sequence is TGCGCCAGCAGCCCCCTGGGGACAGGAATCCACGAGCAGTACTTC. Translated: CASSPLGTGIHEQYF.

The V and J genes are TRBV4-3 and TRBJ1-1; D uncertain. This CDR3 is built from 19 residues. V was shortened by 0 bases and J by 0 bases, with 20 bases between the two germline ends. CDR1 is LGHNA and CDR2 is YSLEER in the germline V gene. CDR3 sequence: CASSQEGQRGPFMNTEAFF. For the CDR3, the DNA is TGCGCCAGCAGCCAAGAAGGGCAGCGAGGCCCTTTCATGAACACTGAAGCTTTCTTT.